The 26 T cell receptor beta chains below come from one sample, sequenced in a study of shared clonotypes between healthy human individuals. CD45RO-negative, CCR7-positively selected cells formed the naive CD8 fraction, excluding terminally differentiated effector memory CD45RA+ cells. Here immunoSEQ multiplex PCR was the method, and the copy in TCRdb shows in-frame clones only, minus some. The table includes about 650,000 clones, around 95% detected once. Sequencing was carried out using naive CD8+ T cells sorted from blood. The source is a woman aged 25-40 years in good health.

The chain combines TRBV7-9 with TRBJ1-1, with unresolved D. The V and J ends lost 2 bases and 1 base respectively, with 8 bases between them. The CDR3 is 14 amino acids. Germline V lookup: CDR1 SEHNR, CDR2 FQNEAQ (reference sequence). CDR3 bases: TGTGCCAGCAGCTTATGGTGGGAGAACACTGAAGCTTTCTTT. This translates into CASSLWWENTEAFF. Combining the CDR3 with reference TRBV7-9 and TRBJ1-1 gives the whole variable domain DTGVSQNPRHKITKRGQNVTFRCDPISEHNRLYWYRQTLGQGPEFLTYFQNEAQLEKSRLLSDRFSAERPKGSFSTLEIQRTEQGDSAMYLCASSLWWENTEAFFGQGTRLTVV.

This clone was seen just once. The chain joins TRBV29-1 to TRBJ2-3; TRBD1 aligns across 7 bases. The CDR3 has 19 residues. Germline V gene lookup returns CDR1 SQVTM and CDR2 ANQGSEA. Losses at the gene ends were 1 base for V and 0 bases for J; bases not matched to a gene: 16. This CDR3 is CSVEGWPKGGRGSTDTQYF. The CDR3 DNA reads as TGCAGCGTTGAAGGCTGGCCTAAAGGCGGCAGGGGGAGCACAGATACGCAGTATTTT.

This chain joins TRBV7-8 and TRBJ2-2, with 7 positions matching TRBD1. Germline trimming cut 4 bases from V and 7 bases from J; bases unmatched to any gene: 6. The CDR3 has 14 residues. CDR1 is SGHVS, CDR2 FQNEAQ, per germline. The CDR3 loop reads CASSSGTDHGELFF. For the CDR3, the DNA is TGTGCCAGCAGCTCCGGGACAGACCACGGGGAGCTGTTTTTT.

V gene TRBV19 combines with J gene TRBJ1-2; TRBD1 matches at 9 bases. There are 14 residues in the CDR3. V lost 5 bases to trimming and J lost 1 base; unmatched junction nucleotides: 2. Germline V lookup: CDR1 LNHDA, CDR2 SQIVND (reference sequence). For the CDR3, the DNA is TGTGCCAGTAGTGGGGGACAGGGTAACTATGGCTACACCTTC. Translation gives CASSGGQGNYGYTF.

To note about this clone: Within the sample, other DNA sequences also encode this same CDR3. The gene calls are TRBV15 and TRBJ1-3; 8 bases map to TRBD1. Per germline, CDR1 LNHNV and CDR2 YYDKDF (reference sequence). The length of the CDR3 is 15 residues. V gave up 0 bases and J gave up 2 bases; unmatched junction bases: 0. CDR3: CATSRDRGPGNTIYF. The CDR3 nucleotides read TGTGCCACCAGCAGAGACAGGGGGCCTGGAAACACCATATATTTT.

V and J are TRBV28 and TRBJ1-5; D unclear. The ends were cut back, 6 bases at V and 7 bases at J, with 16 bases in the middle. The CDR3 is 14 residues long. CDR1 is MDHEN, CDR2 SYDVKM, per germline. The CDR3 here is CASSRRGNRQPQHF. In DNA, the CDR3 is TGTGCCAGCAGCCGGAGAGGAAATAGGCAGCCCCAGCATTTT.

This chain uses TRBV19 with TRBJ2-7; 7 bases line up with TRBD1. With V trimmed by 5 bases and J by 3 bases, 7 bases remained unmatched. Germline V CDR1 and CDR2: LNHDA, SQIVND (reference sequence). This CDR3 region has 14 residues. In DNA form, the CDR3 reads TGTGCCAGTAGTGACGGGACAGCTATCTACGAGCAGTACTTC. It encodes CASSDGTAIYEQYF.

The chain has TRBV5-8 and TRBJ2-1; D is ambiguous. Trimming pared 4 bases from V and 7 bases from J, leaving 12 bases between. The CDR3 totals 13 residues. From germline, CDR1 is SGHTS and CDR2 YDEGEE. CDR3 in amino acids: CASSPWAPNEQFF. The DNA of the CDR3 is TGTGCCAGCAGCCCTTGGGCCCCTAATGAGCAGTTCTTC.

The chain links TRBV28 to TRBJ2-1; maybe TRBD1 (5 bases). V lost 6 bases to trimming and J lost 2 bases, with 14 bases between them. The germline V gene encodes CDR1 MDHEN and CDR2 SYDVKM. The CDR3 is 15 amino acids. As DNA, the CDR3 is TGTGCCAGCAGGCCCGACTTGGGGCCCTACAATGAGCAGTTCTTC. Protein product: CASRPDLGPYNEQFF. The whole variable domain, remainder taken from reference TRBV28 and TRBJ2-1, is DVKVTQSSRYLVKRTGEKVFLECVQDMDHENMFWYRQDPGLGLRLIYFSYDVKMKEKGDIPEGYSVSREKKERFSLILESASTNQTSMYLCASRPDLGPYNEQFFGPGTRLTVL.

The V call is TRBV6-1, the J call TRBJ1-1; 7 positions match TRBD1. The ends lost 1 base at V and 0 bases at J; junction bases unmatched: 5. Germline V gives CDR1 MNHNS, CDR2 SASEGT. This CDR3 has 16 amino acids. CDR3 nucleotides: TGTGCCAGCAGTGAAGTTGACAGGGCTATGAACACTGAAGCTTTCTTT. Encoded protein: CASSEVDRAMNTEAFF.

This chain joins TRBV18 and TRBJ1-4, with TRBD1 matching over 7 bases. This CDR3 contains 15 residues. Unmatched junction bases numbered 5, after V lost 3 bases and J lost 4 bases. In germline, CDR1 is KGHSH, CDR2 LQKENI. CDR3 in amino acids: CASSPQGQSNEKLFF. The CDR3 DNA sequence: TGTGCCAGCTCACCCCAGGGACAGAGTAATGAAAAACTGTTTTTT.

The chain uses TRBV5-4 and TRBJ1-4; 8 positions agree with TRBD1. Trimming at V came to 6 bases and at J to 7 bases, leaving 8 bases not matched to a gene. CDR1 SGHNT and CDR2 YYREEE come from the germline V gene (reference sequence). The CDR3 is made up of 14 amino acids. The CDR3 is CASTSDREAEKLFF. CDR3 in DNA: TGTGCCAGCACCTCGGACAGGGAGGCTGAAAAACTGTTTTTT.

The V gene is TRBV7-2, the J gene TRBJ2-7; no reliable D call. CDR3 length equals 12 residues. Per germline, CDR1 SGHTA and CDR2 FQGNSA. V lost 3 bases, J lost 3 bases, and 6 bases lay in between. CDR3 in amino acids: CASSFSRYEQYF. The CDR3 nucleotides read TGTGCCAGCAGCTTTAGTCGCTACGAGCAGTACTTC.

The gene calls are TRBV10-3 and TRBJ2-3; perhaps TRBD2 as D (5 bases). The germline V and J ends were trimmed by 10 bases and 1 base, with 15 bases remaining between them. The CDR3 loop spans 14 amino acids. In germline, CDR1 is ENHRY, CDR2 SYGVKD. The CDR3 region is CATQGSSGTDTQYF. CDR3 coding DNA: TGTGCCACCCAAGGGAGTAGCGGCACAGATACGCAGTATTTT.

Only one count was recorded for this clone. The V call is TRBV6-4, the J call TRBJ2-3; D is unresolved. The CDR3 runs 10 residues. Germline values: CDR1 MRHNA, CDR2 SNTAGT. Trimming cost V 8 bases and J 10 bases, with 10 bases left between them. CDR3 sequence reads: CASGPNAQYF. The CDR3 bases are TGTGCCAGCGGACCCAATGCGCAGTATTTT.

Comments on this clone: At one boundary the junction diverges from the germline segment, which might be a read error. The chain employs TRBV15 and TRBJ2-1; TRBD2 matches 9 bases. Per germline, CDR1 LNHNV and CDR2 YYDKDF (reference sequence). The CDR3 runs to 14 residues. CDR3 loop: CATSRASGNDEQFF. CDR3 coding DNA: TGTGCCACGAGCAGGGCTAGCGGGAACGATGAGCAGTTCTTC.

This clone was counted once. CDR3 coding DNA: TGTGCCAGCAGCTTACTAGCGGAGAACACCGGGGAGCTGTTTTTT. Protein product: CASSLLAENTGELFF. The genes are TRBV11-2 and TRBJ2-2; the match to TRBD2 covers 7 bases. The V segment lost 2 bases and the J segment 1 base; nucleotides outside the gene matches: 1. This CDR3 spans 15 amino acids. The germline V gene has CDR1 SGHAT and CDR2 FQNNGV.

In nucleotides, the CDR3 is TGTGCCAGTAGTATTCTGCAGGGCGGCACAGATACGCAGTATTTT. This translates into CASSILQGGTDTQYF. The rearrangement links TRBV19 to TRBJ2-3; weak D call: TRBD1 (5 bases). Trimming removed 3 bases at V and 1 base at J, with 11 bases between. Germline loops: CDR1 LNHDA, CDR2 SQIVND (reference sequence). The CDR3 totals 15 residues. Full variable domain (rest looked up from reference TRBV19 and TRBJ2-3): DGGITQSPKYLFRKEGQNVTLSCEQNLNHDAMYWYRQDPGQGLRLIYYSQIVNDFQKGDIAEGYSVSREKKESFPLTVTSAQKNPTAFYLCASSILQGGTDTQYFGPGTRLTVL.

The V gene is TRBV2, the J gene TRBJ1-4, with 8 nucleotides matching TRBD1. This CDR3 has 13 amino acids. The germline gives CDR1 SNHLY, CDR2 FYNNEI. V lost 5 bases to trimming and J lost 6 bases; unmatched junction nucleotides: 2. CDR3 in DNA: TGTGCCAGCAGTACAGGGGGGGATGAAAAACTGTTTTTT. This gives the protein CASSTGGDEKLFF.

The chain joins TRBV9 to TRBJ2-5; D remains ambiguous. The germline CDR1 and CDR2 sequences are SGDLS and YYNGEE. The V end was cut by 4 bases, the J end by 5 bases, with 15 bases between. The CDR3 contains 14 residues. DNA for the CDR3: TGTGCCAGCAGCCTCCGGACGGATCGGGAGACCCAGTACTTC. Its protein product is CASSLRTDRETQYF. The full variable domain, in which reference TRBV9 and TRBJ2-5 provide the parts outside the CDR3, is DSGVTQTPKHLITATGQRVTLRCSPRSGDLSVYWYQQSLDQGLQFLIQYYNGEERAKGNILERFSAQQFPDLHSELNLSSLELGDSALYFCASSLRTDRETQYFGPGTRLLVL.

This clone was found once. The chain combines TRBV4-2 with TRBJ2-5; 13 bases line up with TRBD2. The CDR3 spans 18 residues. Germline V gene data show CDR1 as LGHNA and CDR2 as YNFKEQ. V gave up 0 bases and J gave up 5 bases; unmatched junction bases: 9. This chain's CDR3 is CASSQEGLAGELGETQYF. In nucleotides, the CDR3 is TGTGCCAGCAGCCAAGAAGGACTAGCGGGAGAGTTGGGGGAGACCCAGTACTTC.

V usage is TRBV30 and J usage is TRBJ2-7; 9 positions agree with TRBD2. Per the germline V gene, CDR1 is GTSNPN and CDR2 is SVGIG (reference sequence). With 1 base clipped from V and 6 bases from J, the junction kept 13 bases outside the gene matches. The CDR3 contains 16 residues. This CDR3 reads CAWSEPWAGGPPEQYF. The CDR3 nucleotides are TGTGCCTGGAGTGAACCATGGGCGGGAGGGCCCCCCGAGCAGTACTTC.

The CDR3 DNA sequence: TGTGCCAGCAGCTTGGGTGGGGATCAGCCCCAGCATTTT. Translated, it gives CASSLGGDQPQHF. The V gene is TRBV5-5, the J gene TRBJ1-5, with D hard to call. Germline CDR1 SGHKS, CDR2 YYEKEE (reference sequence). The CDR3 runs 13 residues. V gave up 0 bases and J gave up 5 bases, with 6 bases separating them.

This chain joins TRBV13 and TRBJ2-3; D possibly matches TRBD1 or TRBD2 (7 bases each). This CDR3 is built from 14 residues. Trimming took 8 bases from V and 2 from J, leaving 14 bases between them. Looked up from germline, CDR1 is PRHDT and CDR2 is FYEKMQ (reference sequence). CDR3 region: CASSGGQLTDTQYF. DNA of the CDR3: TGTGCCAGCTCGGGGGGACAGCTCACAGATACGCAGTATTTT.

The CDR3 protein is CASSSNTGLYNQPQHF. DNA for the CDR3: TGTGCCAGCAGTTCGAACACAGGGCTATACAATCAGCCCCAGCATTTT. The J gene is TRBJ1-5, the V gene TRBV28; tentatively, D is TRBD1 (6 bases). Trimming took off 4 bases at V and 3 bases at J, with 16 bases between the two ends. Per germline, CDR1 MDHEN and CDR2 SYDVKM. The CDR3 runs to 16 residues.

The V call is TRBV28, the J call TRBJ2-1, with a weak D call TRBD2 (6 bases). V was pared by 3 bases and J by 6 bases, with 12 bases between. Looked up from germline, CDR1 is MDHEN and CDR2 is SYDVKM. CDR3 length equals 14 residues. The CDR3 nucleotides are TGTGCCAGCAGTTTTGCCGGGAGTGGCAATGAGCAGTTCTTC. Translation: CASSFAGSGNEQFF.